The subject of this entry is one T cell receptor (beta chain). What it recognizes is unknown. The data derive from a study of cytomegalovirus exposure and HLA in healthy donors. Study background: The study's early data release held approximately 91 million unique TCRs from HLA-typed donors. Study-wide results and caveats: It was reported that the classifier diagnosed cytomegalovirus status with high specificity and sensitivity in both the original and validation cohorts. Accurate HLA-A and HLA-B prediction from TCR beta sequences was reported for most subjects.

Germline-derived CDR1 and CDR2 are LNHDA and SQIVND (reference sequence). The J segment lost 4 bases and the V segment lost 5 bases, leaving 8 bases of the junction unmatched. The CDR3 is 15 residues long. PCR primers comprised 60 Vbeta and 13 Jbeta primers. In the original processing: The authors later counted 70 million to 80 million unique TCR beta chains, some 9.9 million of them shared. Measured with immunoSEQ multiplex PCR; TCRdb has only the in-frame clones, and not every one. V and J calls plus clone size are reproduced from that table; the DNA served to infer D and trimming. The sample has around 30,000 clones, about 83% seen once.

The specimen was PBMCs. This TCR was sampled from a boy aged 5-17 years in good health and CMV-seronegative. The V call is TRBV19, the J call TRBJ2-1; 7 nucleotides line up with TRBD2. Here the CDR3 reads CASSERDDKYNEQFF. CDR3 DNA sequence: TGTGCCAGTAGTGAGCGGGACGATAAATACAATGAGCAGTTCTTC.